The 19 T cell receptor beta chains below come from one sample, sequenced in a study of cytomegalovirus exposure and HLA in healthy donors. 60 Vbeta and 13 Jbeta primers were used in PCR. Profiling relied on immunoSEQ multiplex PCR, and the TCRdb table lists in-frame clones only, not all of them. The sample shows some 110,000 clones, and 5.5% to 8% sits with its ten largest clones. Material: PBMCs. These receptors came from a man in his forties in good health and CMV-seropositive.

This rearrangement joins TRBV11-2 to TRBJ2-1; 7 positions match TRBD1. V dropped 6 bases and J dropped 4; count of bases not matched to a gene: 3. This CDR3 has 13 residues. The germline V gene has CDR1 SGHAT and CDR2 FQNNGV. CDR3 in amino acids: CASREGQYNEQFF. Written as DNA, the CDR3 is TGTGCCAGCAGAGAGGGACAGTACAATGAGCAGTTCTTC.

The chain links TRBV5-1 to TRBJ1-3; 8 bases are a match to TRBD1. Losses at the gene ends were 4 bases for V and 0 bases for J; bases not matched to a gene: 6. This CDR3 has 16 residues. Per the germline V gene, CDR1 is SGHRS and CDR2 is YFSETQ. CDR3 region: CASSMDRASSGNTIYF. The CDR3 DNA reads as TGCGCCAGCAGCATGGACAGGGCCAGCTCTGGAAACACCATATATTTT.

The chain employs TRBV6-5 and TRBJ1-3; 8 bases match TRBD1. The CDR3 has 16 residues. The V and J ends lost 0 bases and 10 bases, in that order; junction bases with no gene match: 11. The V gene's germline CDR1 is MNHEY and CDR2 SVGAGI. CDR3 DNA: TGTGCCAGCAGTTACTCCCCTCAGGGGGCAATACGAACCATATATTTT. Amino acid sequence: CASSYSPQGAIRTIYF.

The chain employs TRBV6-1 and TRBJ1-1; 8 bases map to TRBD1. The CDR3 covers 14 residues. Trimming removed 6 bases from V and 9 bases from J; junction bases left unmatched: 12. Germline V gene sequence: CDR1 MNHNS, CDR2 SASEGT. CDR3 nucleotide sequence: TGTGCCAGCAGCGTCGATGGGGGACAGGTTAAAGCTTTCTTT. Its translation is CASSVDGGQVKAFF.

The CDR3 sequence is CASSFGTGQETQYF. The CDR3 bases are TGCGCCAGCAGCTTCGGGACAGGGCAAGAGACCCAGTACTTC. The rearrangement uses TRBV5-1 and TRBJ2-5; 9 bases line up with TRBD1. Germline trimming cut 2 bases from V and 2 bases from J; bases unmatched to any gene: 1. Germline-derived CDR1 and CDR2 are SGHRS and YFSETQ. This CDR3 comprises 14 residues.

CDR3 coding DNA: TGCGCCAGCATGGAATTAAAGACAGGGACATTTACAGATACGCAGTATTTT. This translates into CASMELKTGTFTDTQYF. The V gene is TRBV5-1, the J gene TRBJ2-3; 7 bases are shared with TRBD1. After removal of 6 bases from V and 3 bases from J, the junction contained 16 bases not matched to a gene. This CDR3 is built from 17 residues. Per germline, CDR1 SGHRS and CDR2 YFSETQ.

The V and J genes are TRBV7-8 and TRBJ2-1; D perhaps matches TRBD2 (6 bases). Trimming pared 7 bases from V and 5 bases from J, leaving 18 bases between. Germline CDR1 SGHVS, CDR2 FQNEAQ. This CDR3 has 15 amino acids. CDR3 sequence (DNA): TGTGCCAGCACTCAGCGGGCGGGATCTCACAATGAGCAGTTCTTC. It translates to CASTQRAGSHNEQFF.

The chain has TRBV6-6 and TRBJ1-2; 9 bases line up with TRBD1. This CDR3 has 15 residues. Germline CDR1 MNHNY, CDR2 SVGAGI (reference sequence). The junction had 5 bases not matched to a gene; V was cut back by 2 bases and J by 4 bases. The CDR3: CASSYERDRAYGYTF. CDR3 coding DNA: TGTGCCAGCAGTTACGAACGGGACAGGGCCTATGGCTACACCTTC.

The chain uses TRBV5-6 and TRBJ2-1; 9 bases align to TRBD2. The trim removed 3 bases at V and 3 bases at J, leaving 4 bases unmatched. CDR3 length: 15 amino acids. Germline-derived CDR1 and CDR2 are SGHDT and YYEEEE. The CDR3 sequence: CASSSVREGYNEQFF. The CDR3 DNA reads as TGTGCCAGCAGCTCCGTGCGGGAGGGCTACAATGAGCAGTTCTTC.

The CDR3 loop is CASTVGGQRKNTEAFF. The DNA for the CDR3 is TGTGCCAGTACCGTGGGGGGTCAGAGGAAGAACACTGAAGCTTTCTTT. The chain couples TRBV19 to TRBJ1-1; possibly TRBD1 for D (5 bases). V lost 7 bases, J lost 1 base, and 19 bases lay in between. Germline V gives CDR1 LNHDA, CDR2 SQIVND (reference sequence). The CDR3 is 16 amino acids.

The CDR3 spells CSVGEGYGYTF. Here the CDR3 DNA reads TGCAGCGTTGGGGAGGGCTATGGCTACACCTTC. This chain joins TRBV29-1 and TRBJ1-2; no clear D gene. Germline V gene sequence: CDR1 SQVTM, CDR2 ANQGSEA. The CDR3 loop spans 11 amino acids. V was shortened by 4 bases and J by 4 bases, with 7 bases between the two germline ends.

The chain uses TRBV5-6 and TRBJ1-2, with 10 bases identical to TRBD1. V gave up 3 bases and J gave up 7 bases; unmatched junction bases: 6. Germline values: CDR1 SGHDT, CDR2 YYEEEE. CDR3 size: 14 residues. The CDR3 loop is CASSWGTGDFGYTF. CDR3 bases: TGTGCCAGCAGCTGGGGGACAGGGGATTTTGGCTACACCTTC.

The V gene is TRBV28, the J gene TRBJ2-1; D not resolved. The germline V and J ends were trimmed by 5 bases and 8 bases, with 13 bases remaining between them. Germline assignment: CDR1 MDHEN and CDR2 SYDVKM. The CDR3 runs to 13 residues. The chain's CDR3 is CASSPTLVYEQFF. CDR3 in DNA: TGTGCCAGCAGTCCTACGCTCGTCTATGAGCAGTTCTTC.

This chain links TRBV6-5 with TRBJ1-1, with 8 bases identical to TRBD1. V shed 7 bases, J shed 7 bases, and the junction held 8 bases outside the gene matches. Germline loops: CDR1 MNHEY, CDR2 SVGAGI. The CDR3 consists of 13 residues. In DNA, the CDR3 is TGTGCCAGCACCCCCGACAGGGGAGGTGAAGCTTTCTTT. This translates into CASTPDRGGEAFF.

The CDR3 coding sequence is TGTGCCAGCAGCCCCCCGGGACAATACAATGAGCAGTTCTTC. Translating it yields CASSPPGQYNEQFF. The chain joins TRBV7-3 to TRBJ2-1; D is perhaps TRBD1 (6 bases). Germline-derived CDR1 and CDR2 are SGHTA and FQGTGA. Trimming left V 5 bases short and J 4 bases short, with 12 bases between. The CDR3 covers 14 residues.

This rearrangement joins TRBV19 to TRBJ1-1; 10 bases agree with TRBD1. The CDR3 loop spans 15 amino acids. From germline, CDR1 is LNHDA and CDR2 SQIVND (reference sequence). With 4 bases clipped from V and 1 base from J, the junction kept 3 bases outside the gene matches. The CDR3 spells CASSTRDRGNTEAFF. For the CDR3, the DNA is TGTGCCAGTAGTACACGGGACAGGGGGAACACTGAAGCTTTCTTT.

This chain links TRBV7-2 with TRBJ2-3; D gene unclear. This CDR3 is 13 amino acids long. The germline V and J ends were trimmed by 1 base and 5 bases, with 7 bases remaining between them. Germline values: CDR1 SGHTA, CDR2 FQGNSA. DNA for the CDR3: TGTGCCAGCAGCTTAGGGCCGGGAGATACGCAGTATTTT. Its translation is CASSLGPGDTQYF.

The chain recombines TRBV7-9 with TRBJ1-5, with a weak D call TRBD1 (5 bases). V was shortened by 5 bases and J by 5 bases, with 10 bases between the two germline ends. Germline V gene data show CDR1 as SEHNR and CDR2 as FQNEAQ (reference sequence). This CDR3 comprises 13 residues. CDR3: CASSQGGDQPQHF. The DNA of the CDR3 is TGTGCCAGCAGCCAGGGTGGGGATCAGCCCCAGCATTTT.

This rearrangement joins TRBV4-1 to TRBJ1-4; the D is unclear. V was pared by 4 bases and J by 0 bases, with 9 bases between. The CDR3 is 15 residues long. Germline CDR1 MGHRA, CDR2 YSYEKL. In DNA form, the CDR3 reads TGCGCCAGCAGCCCGCGGATTGCAACTAATGAAAAACTGTTTTTT. This sequence encodes CASSPRIATNEKLFF.